Listed below are T cell receptor beta chains from one sample, sequenced in a study of cytomegalovirus exposure and HLA in healthy donors. Clones were sequenced by immunoSEQ multiplex PCR, and TCRdb holds only the in-frame ones, with some missing. This sample yields some 150,000 clones, of which more than 80% are seen a single time; approximately 0.8% belongs to the top ten. The specimen was PBMCs. All receptors derive from a woman younger than 35 in good health and CMV-seronegative. Each CDR3 is given with its conserved first and last residue. The order of the fields is D gene, clone size, J gene, V gene, CDR3 protein, CDR3 DNA. D genes are given only for firm matches. Where a row states a size, it is once, few, many or the class of an expanded clone; other rows omit it.

D gene: NA; clone size: NA; J gene: TRBJ2-1; V gene: TRBV6-5; CDR3 protein: CASSYPSGQSQDEQFF; CDR3 DNA: TGTGCCAGCAGTTACCCCTCGGGCCAATCACAGGATGAGCAGTTCTTC
D gene: TRBD2; clone size: NA; J gene: TRBJ2-1; V gene: TRBV28; CDR3 protein: CASSSPSGSGNEQFF; CDR3 DNA: TGTGCCAGCAGTTCTCCTAGCGGGAGTGGCAATGAGCAGTTCTTC
D gene: TRBD1; clone size: NA; J gene: TRBJ1-3; V gene: TRBV19; CDR3 protein: CASSSRRDRGNTIYF; CDR3 DNA: TGTGCCAGTAGTTCACGACGGGACAGAGGGAACACCATATATTTT
D gene: TRBD2; clone size: NA; J gene: TRBJ2-5; V gene: TRBV4-3; CDR3 protein: CASSQGPVMQASGIQETQYF; CDR3 DNA: TGCGCCAGCAGCCAAGGGCCGGTTATGCAAGCTAGCGGGATTCAAGAGACCCAGTACTTC
D gene: TRBD2; clone size: NA; J gene: TRBJ2-7; V gene: TRBV29-1; CDR3 protein: CSVLKPSGREGISYEQYF; CDR3 DNA: TGCAGCGTCCTGAAGCCTAGCGGGAGGGAGGGAATCTCCTACGAGCAGTACTTC
D gene: TRBD2; clone size: NA; J gene: TRBJ2-7; V gene: TRBV7-9; CDR3 protein: CASSPRTSGRAWEQYF; CDR3 DNA: TGTGCCAGCAGCCCCCGGACTAGCGGGAGGGCTTGGGAGCAGTACTTC
D gene: TRBD2; clone size: NA; J gene: TRBJ2-7; V gene: TRBV6-5; CDR3 protein: CASSLGLAGAYEQYF; CDR3 DNA: TGTGCCAGCAGCCTAGGACTAGCGGGAGCCTACGAGCAGTACTTC
D gene: NA; clone size: NA; J gene: TRBJ1-3; V gene: TRBV4-3; CDR3 protein: CASSQDRVGSGNTIYF; CDR3 DNA: TGCGCCAGCAGCCAAGATCGGGTGGGCTCTGGAAACACCATATATTTT
D gene: TRBD2; clone size: NA; J gene: TRBJ2-7; V gene: TRBV10-1; CDR3 protein: CASSERLAALLYEQYF; CDR3 DNA: TGCGCCAGCAGTGAGCGGCTAGCGGCCTTGCTTTACGAGCAGTACTTC
D gene: TRBD1; clone size: NA; J gene: TRBJ2-3; V gene: TRBV6-4; CDR3 protein: CASSETGGVDTQYF; CDR3 DNA: TGTGCCAGCAGTGAGACAGGGGGCGTAGATACGCAGTATTTT
D gene: TRBD1; clone size: NA; J gene: TRBJ2-1; V gene: TRBV5-1; CDR3 protein: CASSLGQGVGEQFF; CDR3 DNA: TGCGCCAGCAGCTTGGGACAGGGGGTCGGTGAGCAGTTCTTC
D gene: TRBD2; clone size: NA; J gene: TRBJ2-7; V gene: TRBV5-1; CDR3 protein: CASSPTGTSGPLREQYF; CDR3 DNA: TGCGCCAGCAGCCCCACCGGGACTAGCGGACCCTTACGGGAGCAGTACTTC
D gene: NA; clone size: few; J gene: TRBJ1-2; V gene: TRBV7-9; CDR3 protein: CASSQLQETYYGYTF; CDR3 DNA: TGTGCCAGCAGCCAGCTACAGGAGACGTACTATGGCTACACCTTC
D gene: NA; clone size: NA; J gene: TRBJ2-7; V gene: TRBV7-2; CDR3 protein: CASSFSTSVNEQYF; CDR3 DNA: TGTGCCAGCAGCTTCTCCACTAGTGTCAACGAGCAGTACTTC
D gene: TRBD1; clone size: NA; J gene: TRBJ1-5; V gene: TRBV5-8; CDR3 protein: CASSLGRGTANQPQHF; CDR3 DNA: TGTGCCAGCAGCTTGGGCCGTGGGACAGCTAATCAGCCCCAGCATTTT
D gene: NA; clone size: once; J gene: TRBJ1-2; V gene: TRBV7-9; CDR3 protein: CASSTLGFYGYTF; CDR3 DNA: TGTGCCAGCAGCACCCTAGGTTTCTATGGCTACACCTTC
D gene: TRBD1; clone size: NA; J gene: TRBJ2-1; V gene: TRBV6-5; CDR3 protein: CASSGGQGRSAFF; CDR3 DNA: TGTGCCAGCAGTGGGGGACAGGGACGGTCGGCGTTCTTC
D gene: NA; clone size: NA; J gene: TRBJ1-1; V gene: TRBV16; CDR3 protein: CASSHSRGEGWGAFF; CDR3 DNA: TGTGCCAGCAGCCATTCCAGGGGAGAGGGCTGGGGTGCTTTCTTT
D gene: NA; clone size: NA; J gene: TRBJ1-1; V gene: TRBV19; CDR3 protein: CASSIDLWAPSPNTEAFF; CDR3 DNA: TGTGCCAGTAGTATAGATCTTTGGGCGCCCTCCCCGAACACTGAAGCTTTCTTT
D gene: TRBD2; clone size: few; J gene: TRBJ2-1; V gene: TRBV6-1; CDR3 protein: CASSERLAAVSYNEQFF; CDR3 DNA: TGTGCCAGCAGTGAACGACTAGCGGCCGTCTCCTACAATGAGCAGTTCTTC
D gene: TRBD1; clone size: NA; J gene: TRBJ2-2; V gene: TRBV6-5; CDR3 protein: CASSYVGQGTGELFF; CDR3 DNA: TGTGCCAGCAGTTACGTGGGACAGGGGACCGGGGAGCTGTTTTTT
D gene: TRBD1; clone size: NA; J gene: TRBJ2-7; V gene: TRBV10-3; CDR3 protein: CAISRGTGGTYEQYF; CDR3 DNA: TGTGCCATCAGCCGAGGGACAGGGGGGACCTACGAGCAGTACTTC
D gene: NA; clone size: NA; J gene: TRBJ2-1; V gene: TRBV28; CDR3 protein: CASSFNPGYNEQFF; CDR3 DNA: TGTGCCAGCAGTTTCAATCCGGGATACAATGAGCAGTTCTTC
D gene: NA; clone size: once; J gene: TRBJ1-4; V gene: TRBV2; CDR3 protein: CASRAGINRESNEKLFF; CDR3 DNA: TGTGCCAGCAGGGCTGGAATTAACCGGGAGTCTAATGAAAAACTGTTTTTT
D gene: NA; clone size: NA; J gene: TRBJ2-1; V gene: TRBV5-6; CDR3 protein: CASSWTYGTNEQFF; CDR3 DNA: TGTGCCAGCAGCTGGACCTACGGGACAAATGAGCAGTTCTTC
D gene: NA; clone size: NA; J gene: TRBJ2-1; V gene: TRBV2; CDR3 protein: CASSWGTRPYNEQFF; CDR3 DNA: TGTGCCAGCAGCTGGGGGACACGGCCCTACAATGAGCAGTTCTTC
D gene: TRBD2; clone size: NA; J gene: TRBJ2-3; V gene: TRBV7-2; CDR3 protein: CASSLRAGGDTQYF; CDR3 DNA: TGTGCCAGCAGCTTAAGAGCGGGAGGAGATACGCAGTATTTT
D gene: NA; clone size: NA; J gene: TRBJ1-6; V gene: TRBV5-6; CDR3 protein: CASSVENRANSPLHF; CDR3 DNA: TGTGCCAGCAGCGTTGAGAACAGGGCTAATTCACCCCTCCACTTT
D gene: NA; clone size: NA; J gene: TRBJ1-4; V gene: TRBV10-2; CDR3 protein: CASRVDSYNEKLFF; CDR3 DNA: TGCGCCAGCAGGGTCGACAGCTACAATGAAAAACTGTTTTTT
D gene: NA; clone size: few; J gene: TRBJ2-2; V gene: TRBV5-1; CDR3 protein: CASSSQGPATGELFF; CDR3 DNA: TGCGCCAGCAGCTCACAGGGACCTGCCACCGGGGAGCTGTTTTTT
D gene: TRBD1; clone size: few; J gene: TRBJ2-7; V gene: TRBV11-3; CDR3 protein: CASSFGQGYEQYF; CDR3 DNA: TGTGCCAGCAGCTTTGGACAGGGCTACGAGCAGTACTTC
D gene: NA; clone size: few; J gene: TRBJ1-1; V gene: TRBV6-1; CDR3 protein: CASSEPPGKAFF; CDR3 DNA: TGTGCCAGCAGTGAACCCCCGGGGAAAGCTTTCTTT
D gene: TRBD2; clone size: few; J gene: TRBJ2-1; V gene: TRBV10-2; CDR3 protein: CASSEPGLAFYNEQFF; CDR3 DNA: TGCGCCAGCAGTGAACCGGGACTAGCGTTCTACAATGAGCAGTTCTTC
D gene: TRBD2; clone size: NA; J gene: TRBJ2-1; V gene: TRBV4-2; CDR3 protein: CASSQGRLAGVNGQFF; CDR3 DNA: TGTGCCAGCAGCCAAGGGCGGCTAGCGGGAGTAAATGGTCAGTTCTTC
D gene: TRBD2; clone size: NA; J gene: TRBJ2-1; V gene: TRBV5-1; CDR3 protein: CASSLGGGVSYNEQFF; CDR3 DNA: TGCGCCAGCAGCTTGGGTGGGGGGGTATCCTACAATGAGCAGTTCTTC
D gene: TRBD2; clone size: NA; J gene: TRBJ2-1; V gene: TRBV4-1; CDR3 protein: CASSQEFAGGGEQFF; CDR3 DNA: TGCGCCAGCAGCCAAGAATTCGCGGGAGGGGGTGAGCAGTTCTTC
D gene: NA; clone size: few; J gene: TRBJ1-4; V gene: TRBV5-1; CDR3 protein: CASSLGQDVEKLFF; CDR3 DNA: TGCGCCAGCAGCTTGGGACAGGACGTTGAAAAACTGTTTTTT
D gene: NA; clone size: NA; J gene: TRBJ2-3; V gene: TRBV5-4; CDR3 protein: CASSFDLASTDTQYF; CDR3 DNA: TGTGCCAGCAGCTTTGACCTAGCGAGCACAGATACGCAGTATTTT
D gene: TRBD1; clone size: NA; J gene: TRBJ2-7; V gene: TRBV27; CDR3 protein: CASSLGQLNYEQYF; CDR3 DNA: TGTGCCAGCAGTCTGGGACAGCTCAACTACGAGCAGTACTTC
D gene: TRBD2; clone size: NA; J gene: TRBJ2-7; V gene: TRBV5-4; CDR3 protein: CASSLPGLAGAEQYF; CDR3 DNA: TGTGCCAGCAGCTTACCGGGACTAGCGGGAGCCGAGCAGTACTTC
D gene: TRBD2; clone size: NA; J gene: TRBJ2-1; V gene: TRBV5-6; CDR3 protein: CASSRDRLAGTNEQFF; CDR3 DNA: TGTGCCAGCAGCCGTGATAGACTAGCGGGAACCAATGAGCAGTTCTTC
D gene: TRBD1; clone size: NA; J gene: TRBJ2-2; V gene: TRBV15; CDR3 protein: CATSRLDRANTGELFF; CDR3 DNA: TGTGCCACCAGCAGACTAGACAGGGCGAACACCGGGGAGCTGTTTTTT
D gene: NA; clone size: NA; J gene: TRBJ2-7; V gene: TRBV10-2; CDR3 protein: CASSAGAGGKNAYEQYF; CDR3 DNA: TGCGCCAGCAGTGCGGGAGCAGGGGGAAAGAATGCTTACGAGCAGTACTTC
D gene: NA; clone size: NA; J gene: TRBJ2-3; V gene: TRBV19; CDR3 protein: CASSIGEGASTDTQYF; CDR3 DNA: TGTGCCAGTAGTATAGGAGAAGGAGCTAGCACAGATACGCAGTATTTT
D gene: NA; clone size: NA; J gene: TRBJ2-7; V gene: TRBV14; CDR3 protein: CASSPLLGSENEQYF; CDR3 DNA: TGTGCCAGCAGCCCCCTCTTAGGGAGCGAAAACGAGCAGTACTTC
D gene: NA; clone size: NA; J gene: TRBJ2-2; V gene: TRBV7-3; CDR3 protein: CASSKTANTGELFF; CDR3 DNA: TGTGCCAGCAGCAAAACAGCGAACACCGGGGAGCTGTTTTTT
D gene: NA; clone size: once; J gene: TRBJ2-1; V gene: TRBV12-2; CDR3 protein: CASRLGAGQGRNLTYNEQFF; CDR3 DNA: TGTGCAAGTCGCTTAGGCGCGGGACAGGGTCGCAACCTAACCTACAATGAGCAGTTCTTC
D gene: NA; clone size: many; J gene: TRBJ2-1; V gene: TRBV13; CDR3 protein: CASSLDAGSYNEQFF; CDR3 DNA: TGTGCCAGCAGCTTAGACGCAGGCTCCTACAATGAGCAGTTCTTC
D gene: TRBD2; clone size: NA; J gene: TRBJ2-2; V gene: TRBV5-4; CDR3 protein: CASSPEREGRADTGELFF; CDR3 DNA: TGTGCCAGCAGCCCGGAGCGGGAGGGCCGCGCGGACACCGGGGAGCTGTTTTTT
D gene: TRBD1; clone size: NA; J gene: TRBJ1-3; V gene: TRBV30; CDR3 protein: CAWSVRGTGIAGNTIYF; CDR3 DNA: TGTGCCTGGAGTGTTAGGGGGACAGGGATTGCGGGAAACACCATATATTTT
D gene: NA; clone size: NA; J gene: TRBJ2-2; V gene: TRBV5-1; CDR3 protein: CASKFPGAEDTGELFF; CDR3 DNA: TGCGCCAGCAAGTTCCCAGGGGCGGAAGACACCGGGGAGCTGTTTTTT
D gene: NA; clone size: NA; J gene: TRBJ2-3; V gene: TRBV30; CDR3 protein: CAWTGSTDTQYF; CDR3 DNA: TGTGCCTGGACAGGGAGCACAGATACGCAGTATTTT
D gene: TRBD2; clone size: once; J gene: TRBJ2-7; V gene: TRBV15; CDR3 protein: CATSLAGGPYEQYF; CDR3 DNA: TGTGCCACCTCTCTAGCGGGAGGGCCTTACGAGCAGTACTTC
D gene: NA; clone size: NA; J gene: TRBJ2-1; V gene: TRBV14; CDR3 protein: CASSQDAGSYNEQFF; CDR3 DNA: TGTGCCAGCAGCCAAGATGCGGGCTCCTACAATGAGCAGTTCTTC
D gene: NA; clone size: NA; J gene: TRBJ2-6; V gene: TRBV4-1; CDR3 protein: CASSQEQGSGANVLTF; CDR3 DNA: TGCGCCAGCAGCCAAGAACAGGGCTCTGGGGCCAACGTCCTGACTTTC
D gene: NA; clone size: NA; J gene: TRBJ2-2; V gene: TRBV2; CDR3 protein: CASSEGPISNTGELFF; CDR3 DNA: TGTGCCAGCAGTGAAGGCCCTATATCGAACACCGGGGAGCTGTTTTTT
D gene: NA; clone size: NA; J gene: TRBJ1-5; V gene: TRBV19; CDR3 protein: CASSIRGYNQPQHF; CDR3 DNA: TGTGCCAGTAGTATTCGGGGATACAATCAGCCCCAGCATTTT